Listed here are 5 T cell receptor beta chains from one sample, sequenced in a study of T cells after posttransplantation cyclophosphamide. Sampled 1 year posttransplant, controls received myeloablative marrow transplants, methotrexate and a calcineurin inhibitor. Only in-frame clones appear in the TCRdb table, and some are missing; sequencing was by immunoSEQ multiplex PCR. The table has under 5,000 clones, over 60% seen once. This sample comprised PBMCs, obtained after allogeneic stem cell transplant with calcineurin inhibitor and methotrexate. These receptor sequences come from a female patient in her 50s who received an allogeneic stem cell transplant from an unrelated donor, was CMV-positive, and had acute and chronic GVHD. Some T cells may be transferred from the graft donor.

The chain combines TRBV9 with TRBJ1-2; D gene unclear. The length of the CDR3 is 14 residues. V shed 0 bases and J shed 2 bases, with 8 bases lying between them. CDR1 and CDR2 from the germline V gene are SGDLS and YYNGEE. CDR3 coding DNA: TGTGCCAGCAGCGTAGCTGTGGCCAACTATGGCTACACCTTC. Protein sequence: CASSVAVANYGYTF.

Turning to this clone: Mismatch with germline at one junction end may stem from a read error. The rearrangement links TRBV6-5 to TRBJ1-3; perhaps TRBD1 as D (5 bases). Germline V gene data show CDR1 as MNHEY and CDR2 as SVGAGI. The CDR3 has 12 residues. In DNA form, the CDR3 reads TGTGCCAGCAGTGAAGTCGGCCTGGGGGGACATTTT. It encodes CASSEVGLGGHF.

The chain couples TRBV5-4 to TRBJ1-1; TRBD1 agrees at 7 bases. Losses at the gene ends were 5 bases for V and 2 bases for J; bases not matched to a gene: 9. CDR1 SGHNT and CDR2 YYREEE come from the germline V gene (reference sequence). This CDR3 contains 15 residues. In DNA form, the CDR3 reads TGTGCCAGCAGACCGCAGACAGGGAAAAACACTGAAGCTTTCTTT. Translated, it gives CASRPQTGKNTEAFF.

This sequence joins TRBV5-1 and TRBJ2-4, with D tentatively TRBD1 (6 bases). CDR1 SGHRS and CDR2 YFSETQ come from the germline V gene. There are 16 residues in the CDR3. V lost 4 bases, J lost 0 bases, and 14 bases lay in between. The CDR3 DNA reads TGCGCCAGCAGCCTGGACAGTTACCTAGCCAAAAACATTCAGTACTTC. Protein product: CASSLDSYLAKNIQYF. The whole variable domain, remainder taken from reference TRBV5-1 and TRBJ2-4, is KAGVTQTPRYLIKTRGQQVTLSCSPISGHRSVSWYQQTPGQGLQFLFEYFSETQRNKGNFPGRFSGRQFSNSRSEMNVSTLELGDSALYLCASSLDSYLAKNIQYFGAGTRLSVL.

This clone was counted between two and nine times. V usage is TRBV5-5 and J usage is TRBJ2-7; 7 bases fit TRBD1. Trimming removed 3 bases from V and 6 bases from J; junction bases left unmatched: 6. Germline CDR1 SGHKS, CDR2 YYEKEE (reference sequence). The CDR3 is 13 amino acids. This chain's CDR3 is CASSSARGSEQYF. CDR3 nucleotide sequence: TGTGCCAGCAGCTCCGCCAGGGGGAGCGAGCAGTACTTC.